This TCR beta chain was sequenced for a study of T cell responses to AZD1222 COVID-19 vaccine. The study, taken as a whole, reports: The study identified only six AZD1222 recipients as seropositive at baseline. Elevations in Spike-specific TCR breadth and depth followed administration of two AZD1222 doses.

This clone was observed a single time. As yet, its antigen is unknown. Germline CDR1 and CDR2: SQVTM and ANQGSEA. The CDR3 length is 13 residues. Trimming stripped 5 bases from V and 5 bases from J, with 16 bases between. Using immunoSEQ multiplex PCR, the repertoire was profiled, and TCRdb retains in-frame clones only, with some absent. Altogether 150,000 to 200,000 clones are present, roughly nine tenths being singletons, with the ten largest covering around 3.6%. Sequences were derived from peripheral blood, sampled 28 days after the second AZD1222 dose. The sequence was obtained from an adult who received the AZD1222 COVID-19 vaccine. J is TRBJ2-7 and V is TRBV29-1, with D possibly being TRBD1 (6 bases). The CDR3 loop is CSVRGRTTDEQYF. CDR3 DNA sequence: TGCAGCGTTAGGGGGAGAACTACTGACGAGCAGTACTTC.